Listed here is a single TCR beta chain. Use of 60 Vbeta and 13 Jbeta primers characterized the PCR. The method was immunoSEQ multiplex PCR; TCRdb's version includes in-frame clones alone and lacks a portion of them. Of some 130,000 clones listed, approximately 80% are singletons. This specimen belongs to a study of cytomegalovirus exposure and HLA in healthy donors. Study at large: The 100 million to 140 million unique TCR beta sequences, from roughly 170 million T cells, were found by an earlier analysis.

This CDR3 region has 13 residues. J lost 3 bases, V lost 6 bases, and 4 bases had no gene match. Germline V gene sequence: CDR1 ENHRY, CDR2 SYGVKD. The sequence was obtained from a girl aged 2-10 years in good health and CMV-seronegative. The chain recombines TRBV10-3 with TRBJ1-2; 7 nucleotides line up with TRBD1. The sample was PBMCs. The CDR3 protein is CAISGTADYGYTF. CDR3 nucleotide sequence: TGTGCCATCAGCGGGACAGCGGACTATGGCTACACCTTC.